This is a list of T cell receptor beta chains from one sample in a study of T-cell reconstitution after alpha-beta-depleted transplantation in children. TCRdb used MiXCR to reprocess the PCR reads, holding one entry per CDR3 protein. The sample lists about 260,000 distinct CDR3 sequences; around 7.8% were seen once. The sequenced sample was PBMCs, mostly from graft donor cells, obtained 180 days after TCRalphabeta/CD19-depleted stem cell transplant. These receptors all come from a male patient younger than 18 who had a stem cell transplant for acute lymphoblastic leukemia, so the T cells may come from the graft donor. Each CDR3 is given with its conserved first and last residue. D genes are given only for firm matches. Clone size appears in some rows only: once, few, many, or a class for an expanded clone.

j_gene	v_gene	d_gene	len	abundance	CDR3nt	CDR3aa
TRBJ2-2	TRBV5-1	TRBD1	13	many	TGCGCCAGCAGCTTGACAGGGGACGGGGAGCTGTTTTTT	CASSLTGDGELFF
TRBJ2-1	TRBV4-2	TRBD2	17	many	TGTGCCAGCAGCCAAACCCATCTAGCGGGAGCTCCGAATGAGCAGTTCTTC	CASSQTHLAGAPNEQFF
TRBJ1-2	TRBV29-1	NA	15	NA	TGCAGCGTTGAATCCACTATCATATCGACTTATGGCTACACCTTC	CSVESTIISTYGYTF
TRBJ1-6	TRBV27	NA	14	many	TGTGCCAGCAGTCCAAGACAGACTGGATCACCCCTCCACTTT	CASSPRQTGSPLHF
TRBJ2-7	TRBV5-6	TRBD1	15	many	TGTGCCAGCAGCGAGCCGGGACAGCGGAGAAGGGAGCAGTACTTC	CASSEPGQRRREQYF
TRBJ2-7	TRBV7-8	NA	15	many	TGTGCCAGCAGCCCTTCCGGGGCAGGGTGGTACGAGCAGTACTTC	CASSPSGAGWYEQYF
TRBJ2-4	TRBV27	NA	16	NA	TGTGCCAGCAGTTTACGAGGGGGACTCCTCCAAAACATTCAGTACTTC	CASSLRGGLLQNIQYF
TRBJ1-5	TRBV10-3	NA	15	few	TGTGCCATCAGTGAGGGAAGGAGTAGCAATCAGCCCCAGCATTTT	CAISEGRSSNQPQHF
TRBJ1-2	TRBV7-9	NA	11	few	TGTGCCAGCAGCTTAAGAGACCCGTGGACCTTC	CASSLRDPWTF
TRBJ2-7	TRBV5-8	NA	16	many	TGTGCCAGCAGCTTGACCGGGCGAGGGGTACCCTACGAGCAGTACTTC	CASSLTGRGVPYEQYF
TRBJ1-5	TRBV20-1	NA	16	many	TGCAGTGCGGGGCAGTTGGCGGTTTATAGCAATCAGCCCCAGCATTTT	CSAGQLAVYSNQPQHF
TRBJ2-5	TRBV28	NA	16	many	TGTGCCAGCAGTTTCGATCATGCCAAACCCCAAGAGACCCAGTACTTC	CASSFDHAKPQETQYF
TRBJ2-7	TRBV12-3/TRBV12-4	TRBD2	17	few	TGTGCCAGCAGCCTTCTTCCGACTAGCGGGGTCCTCTACGAGCAGTACTTC	CASSLLPTSGVLYEQYF
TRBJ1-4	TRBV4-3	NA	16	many	TGCGCCAGCAGCCAAGATCTGATCACTCGATATGAAAAACTGTTTTTT	CASSQDLITRYEKLFF
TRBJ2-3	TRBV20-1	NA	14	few	TGCAGTGCTAGAGGGCACCTTAGCACAGATACGCAGTATTTT	CSARGHLSTDTQYF
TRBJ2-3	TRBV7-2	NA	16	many	TGTGCCAGCAGCTTACGGGGGGCGGGGGGCACAGATACGCAGTATTTT	CASSLRGAGGTDTQYF
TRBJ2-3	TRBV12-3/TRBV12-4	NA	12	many	TGTGCCAGCAGCCTTTCATCAGATACGCAGTATTTT	CASSLSSDTQYF
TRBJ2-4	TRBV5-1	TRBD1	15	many	TGCGCCAGCAGCTACTCCCGACAGGGGGAAAACATTCAGTACTTC	CASSYSRQGENIQYF
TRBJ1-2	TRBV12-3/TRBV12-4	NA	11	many	TGTGCCAGCAGTTTCGTCGGGGGCTACACCTTC	CASSFVGGYTF
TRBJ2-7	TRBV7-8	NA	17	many	TGTGCCAGCAGCCTATGGGCTAGGGACTTAAGACCCTACGAGCAGTACTTC	CASSLWARDLRPYEQYF
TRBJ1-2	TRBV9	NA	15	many	TGTGCCAGCAGCGCACAGGGTCGGGGTAACTATGGCTACACCTTC	CASSAQGRGNYGYTF
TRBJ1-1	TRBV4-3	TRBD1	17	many	TGCGCCAGCAGCCAAGATGTAGGGACAGGGGGCTGGACTGAAGCTTTCTTT	CASSQDVGTGGWTEAFF